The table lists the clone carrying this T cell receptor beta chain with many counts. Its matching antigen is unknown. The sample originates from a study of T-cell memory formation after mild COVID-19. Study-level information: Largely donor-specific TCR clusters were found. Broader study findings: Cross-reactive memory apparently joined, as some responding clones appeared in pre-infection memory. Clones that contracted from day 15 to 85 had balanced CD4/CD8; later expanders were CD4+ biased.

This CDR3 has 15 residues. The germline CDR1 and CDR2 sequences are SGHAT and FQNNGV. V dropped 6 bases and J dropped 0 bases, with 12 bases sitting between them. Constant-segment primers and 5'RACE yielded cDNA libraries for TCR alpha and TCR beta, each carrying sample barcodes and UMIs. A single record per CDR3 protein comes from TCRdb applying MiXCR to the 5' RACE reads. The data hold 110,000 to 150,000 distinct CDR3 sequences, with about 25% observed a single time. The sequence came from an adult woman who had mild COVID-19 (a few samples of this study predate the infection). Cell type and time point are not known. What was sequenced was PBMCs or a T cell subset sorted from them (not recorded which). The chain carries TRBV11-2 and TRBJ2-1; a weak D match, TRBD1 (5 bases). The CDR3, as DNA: TGTGCCAGCAGTCTGGACATGAGCTCCTACAATGAGCAGTTCTTC. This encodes CASSLDMSSYNEQFF. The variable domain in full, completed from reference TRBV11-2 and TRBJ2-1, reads EAGVAQSPRYKIIEKRQSVAFWCNPISGHATLYWYQQILGQGPKLLIQFQNNGVVDDSQLPKDRFSAERLKGVDSTLKIQPAKLEDSAVYLCASSLDMSSYNEQFFGPGTRLTVL.